This is a list of T cell receptor beta chains from one sample in a study of blood T cells in healthy people across ages. TCRdb recomputed calls from the 5' RACE reads with MiXCR, one row per CDR3 protein. The sample holds 450,000 to 700,000 distinct CDR3 sequences; approximately 25% are singletons and the top ten take less than 20%. The sequencing sample was made of blood. All receptors come from a woman in her sixties or seventies in good health. CDR3s include the opening cysteine and the closing phenylalanine or tryptophan. A D gene is named only where the DNA matches it firmly. Where a row states a size, it is once, few, many or the class of an expanded clone; other rows omit it.

clone size	J gene	V gene	D gene	CDR3 protein	CDR3 DNA
once	TRBJ1-4	TRBV5-5	NA	CASSLRGVATNEKLFF	TGTGCCAGCAGCTTGCGAGGGGTTGCGACTAATGAAAAACTGTTTTTT
NA	TRBJ1-2	TRBV10-3	NA	CAISRDTNYGYTF	TGTGCCATCAGCCGGGACACCAACTATGGCTACACCTTC
few	TRBJ1-5	TRBV4-3	NA	CASISGRGSNQPQHF	TGCGCCAGCATCTCAGGGAGGGGGAGCAATCAGCCCCAGCATTTT
once	TRBJ1-1	TRBV27	NA	CASSLFWGAEAFF	TGTGCCAGCAGTTTATTTTGGGGAGCTGAAGCTTTCTTT
NA	TRBJ2-1	TRBV7-9	TRBD1	CASSLAVTGQGNEQFF	TGTGCCAGCAGCTTAGCGGTGACGGGACAGGGGAATGAGCAGTTCTTC
NA	TRBJ1-1	TRBV19	TRBD1	CASSPGQGWSYF	TGTGCCAGTAGTCCGGGACAGGGTTGGTCTTACTTT
many	TRBJ2-1	TRBV20-1	NA	CSARDHTGADSYNEQFF	TGCAGTGCTAGAGATCATACGGGAGCGGACTCCTACAATGAGCAGTTCTTC
few	TRBJ2-7	TRBV7-6	NA	CASSPIGGASGEQYF	TGTGCCAGCAGCCCTATAGGGGGGGCTTCAGGGGAGCAGTACTTC
NA	TRBJ2-1	TRBV6-5	NA	CASSYATGVYNEQFF	TGTGCCAGCAGTTACGCGACAGGTGTGTACAATGAGCAGTTCTTC
many	TRBJ2-7	TRBV6-8	NA	CASTAGHHEQYF	TGTGCCAGCACCGCGGGCCACCACGAGCAGTACTTC
few	TRBJ2-2	TRBV15	NA	CATSSGTRGFTGELFF	TGTGCCACCAGCAGTGGGACAAGAGGATTCACCGGGGAGCTGTTTTTT
NA	TRBJ1-4	TRBV7-2	TRBD1	CASSLRRTGGEKLFF	TGTGCCAGCAGCTTACGAAGGACAGGGGGCGAAAAACTGTTTTTT
few	TRBJ1-2	TRBV7-2	TRBD1	CASSQSVGQGVYGYTF	TGTGCCAGCAGCCAAAGCGTTGGACAGGGCGTCTATGGCTACACCTTC
few	TRBJ2-4	TRBV7-2	NA	CASSSPSSQTAKNIQYF	TGTGCCAGCAGCTCACCGAGCTCTCAAACTGCCAAAAACATTCAGTACTTC
few	TRBJ1-2	TRBV10-3	NA	CAISESMITNYGYTF	TGTGCCATCAGTGAGTCTATGATTACTAACTATGGCTACACCTTC
few	TRBJ1-4	TRBV5-1	NA	CAIKDSRKLATNEKLFF	TGCGCCATAAAGGACAGCCGAAAGCTTGCAACTAATGAAAAACTGTTTTTT
NA	TRBJ2-1	TRBV20-1	NA	CSARGRPYNEQFF	TGCAGTGCTAGAGGCAGACCGTACAATGAGCAGTTCTTC
NA	TRBJ1-3	TRBV4-3	NA	CASSQGQRGNTIYF	TGCGCCAGCAGCCAGGGACAAAGGGGAAACACCATATATTTT
NA	TRBJ1-1	TRBV7-9	NA	CASSLDSRRNTEAFF	TGTGCCAGCAGCTTAGACTCCAGAAGGAACACTGAAGCTTTCTTT
few	TRBJ1-6	TRBV4-3	NA	CASSRGGAEGSPLHF	TGCGCCAGCAGCCGAGGGGGGGCTGAGGGTTCACCCCTCCACTTT
once	TRBJ1-3	TRBV5-4	NA	CASSFLDGNTIYF	TGTGCCAGCAGCTTCCTAGATGGGAACACCATATATTTT
few	TRBJ2-3	TRBV7-2	TRBD2	CASSLAGEAGVDTQYF	TGTGCCAGCAGCTTAGCCGGGGAGGCGGGGGTGGATACGCAGTATTTT
few	TRBJ2-1	TRBV7-3	NA	CASSPGGSGVLYNEQFF	TGTGCCAGCAGCCCCGGAGGTAGCGGCGTTCTATACAATGAACAGTTCTTC
NA	TRBJ1-1	TRBV29-1	NA	CSALGGGGNTEAFF	TGCAGCGCCTTGGGGGGTGGGGGTAACACTGAAGCTTTCTTT
few	TRBJ1-2	TRBV7-2	NA	CASSLQGTQYGYTF	TGTGCCAGCAGTTTACAAGGGACACAATATGGCTACACCTTC
NA	TRBJ2-2	TRBV7-2	NA	CASSSPLVTGELFF	TGTGCCAGCAGCTCGCCATTGGTCACCGGGGAGCTGTTTTTT
few	TRBJ1-5	TRBV18	NA	CVSSPESVNSNQPQHF	TGTGTCAGCTCACCCGAAAGTGTCAATAGCAATCAGCCCCAGCATTTT
few	TRBJ1-4	TRBV7-9	TRBD1	CASSSGTDRGNEKLFF	TGTGCCAGCAGCTCGGGGACCGACAGGGGGAATGAAAAACTGTTTTTT
NA	TRBJ1-1	TRBV6-1	NA	CASTLLQGFSQENTEAFF	TGTGCCAGCACTCTGCTGCAGGGGTTTTCGCAGGAGAACACTGAAGCTTTCTTT
NA	TRBJ1-2	TRBV5-1	TRBD1	CASSLATGGGSGYTF	TGCGCCAGCAGCTTGGCCACCGGAGGGGGCTCTGGCTACACCTTC
NA	TRBJ2-2	TRBV7-2	TRBD2	CASSSEPGTSISGELFF	TGTGCCAGCAGCTCCGAACCCGGGACTAGCATCTCCGGGGAGCTGTTTTTT
NA	TRBJ1-5	TRBV20-1	NA	CSARGRQSDQPQHF	TGCAGTGCTAGAGGCAGGCAGTCCGATCAGCCCCAGCATTTT
NA	TRBJ1-1	TRBV11-3	NA	CASSPMGRVNTEAFF	TGTGCCAGCAGCCCCATGGGACGGGTGAACACTGAAGCTTTCTTT
NA	TRBJ1-2	TRBV12-3/TRBV12-4	NA	CASSLLTRDYGYTF	TGTGCCAGCAGTTTATTGACACGGGACTATGGCTACACCTTC
NA	TRBJ2-3	TRBV18	TRBD2	CASSPLAGEADTQYF	TGTGCCAGCTCACCACTAGCGGGGGAGGCAGATACGCAGTATTTT
NA	TRBJ1-2	TRBV9	TRBD1	CASSVGQGGWYYGYTF	TGTGCCAGCAGCGTAGGACAGGGGGGGTGGTACTATGGCTACACCTTC
few	TRBJ2-7	TRBV6-2/TRBV6-3	NA	CASRDPGKGYEQYF	TGTGCCAGCAGAGACCCCGGGAAGGGCTACGAGCAGTACTTC
few	TRBJ2-3	TRBV10-3	NA	CAIRLEYTQYF	TGTGCCATCCGCCTCGAGTATACGCAGTATTTT
few	TRBJ2-4	TRBV7-2	NA	CASSLGAVGPNIQYF	TGTGCCAGCAGCTTAGGGGCGGTGGGGCCAAACATTCAGTACTTC
NA	TRBJ2-1	TRBV5-1	NA	CASSLVRSLQDEQFF	TGCGCCAGCAGCTTGGTCAGGAGTCTTCAGGATGAGCAGTTCTTC
NA	TRBJ2-5	TRBV12-3/TRBV12-4	NA	CASSFVRDGETQYF	TGTGCCAGCAGTTTCGTGCGGGATGGGGAGACCCAGTACTTC
few	TRBJ2-5	TRBV20-1	NA	CSARRRGVPQETHYF	TGCAGTGCTAGGAGGAGGGGCGTACCCCAAGAGACCCACTACTTC
once	TRBJ2-1	TRBV7-2	TRBD2	CASSFSGAPYNEQFF	TGTGCCAGCAGCTTTAGCGGGGCTCCCTACAATGAGCAGTTCTTC
NA	TRBJ2-7	TRBV29-1	TRBD1	CSVARTGSYEQYF	TGCAGCGTTGCCCGGACAGGGTCTTACGAGCAGTACTTC
NA	TRBJ1-4	TRBV20-1	TRBD1	CSARGQGRYMTTNEKLFF	TGCAGTGCTCGGGGACAGGGGCGATATATGACAACTAATGAAAAACTGTTTTTT
NA	TRBJ1-1	TRBV6-6	TRBD1	CASSYSRTGVNTEAFF	TGTGCCAGCAGTTACTCGAGGACAGGGGTGAACACTGAAGCTTTCTTT
NA	TRBJ2-5	TRBV3-1	TRBD1	CASRRGRGEQYF	TGTGCCAGCCGCAGGGGGCGAGGGGAGCAGTACTTC
NA	TRBJ2-1	TRBV11-2	NA	CASEKGGDYNEQFF	TGTGCCAGCGAAAAGGGGGGGGACTACAATGAGCAGTTCTTC
NA	TRBJ2-1	TRBV18	TRBD2	CASSPGTSANNEQFF	TGTGCCAGCTCACCGGGGACTAGCGCTAACAATGAGCAGTTCTTC
many	TRBJ1-4	TRBV4-2	NA	CASSQVNARANEKLFF	TGTGCCAGCAGCCAAGTCAACGCCCGGGCTAATGAAAAACTGTTTTTT
NA	TRBJ2-1	TRBV18	NA	CASSTGFRDNNEQFF	TGTGCCAGCTCCACCGGATTCCGGGACAACAATGAGCAGTTCTTC
many	TRBJ2-7	TRBV20-1	NA	CSAPSRAGRHEQYF	TGCAGTGCTCCAAGTAGGGCAGGGAGGCACGAGCAGTACTTC
many	TRBJ1-4	TRBV18	TRBD1	CASSPGDRVNEKLFF	TGTGCCAGCTCACCAGGGGACAGAGTGAATGAAAAACTGTTTTTT